This paragraph reports one T cell receptor (beta chain). These data come from a study of shared clonotypes between healthy human individuals. Repertoires were generated with immunoSEQ multiplex PCR, while TCRdb's copy carries only in-frame clones and drops some. The profile shows over a million clones, approximately 76% of them singletons. Trimming took off 0 bases at V and 2 bases at J, with 15 bases between the two ends. Germline CDR1 KGHSH, CDR2 LQKENI. There are 17 residues in the CDR3. The chain uses TRBV18 and TRBJ2-3, with D perhaps matching TRBD2 (6 bases). The clonotype comes from a man aged 18 to 35 in good health. The sample taken for sequencing was memory CD4+ T cells sorted from blood. As to subset: CD45RA-negative fraction. The CDR3 spells CASSPPGYGSDTDTQYF. CDR3 coding DNA: TGTGCCAGCTCACCACCGGGGTACGGGAGTGACACAGATACGCAGTATTTT.